These 8 T cell receptor beta chains share one sample of origin, sequenced in a study of T cell responses to AZD1222 COVID-19 vaccine. Sequenced by immunoSEQ multiplex PCR; TCRdb stores in-frame clones only, minus some. The sample contains approximately 81,000 clones, about 89% of which appear only once. The input for sequencing was peripheral blood, taken on day 0 of MenACWY control vaccination. The receptor source for this set is an adult in good health.

This clone appeared once. The chain has TRBV19 and TRBJ2-7, with D possibly being TRBD2 (6 bases). Looked up from germline, CDR1 is LNHDA and CDR2 is SQIVND (reference sequence). V was trimmed by 8 bases and J by 3 bases, leaving 11 bases between them. The CDR3 runs to 12 residues. The CDR3 DNA reads TGTGCCAGTGCTAACGGGGGCTACGAGCAGTACTTC. Its translation: CASANGGYEQYF.

This chain joins TRBV4-1 and TRBJ2-7; D is uncertain. Between the trimmed V and J ends, which lost 4 bases and 6 bases, there was a span of 13 bases. Germline CDR1 reads MGHRA; CDR2 reads YSYEKL. The CDR3 length is 13 residues. CDR3 DNA sequence: TGCGCCAGCAGCCTTAGGTTAAAAAGCGAGCAGTACTTC. Its protein product is CASSLRLKSEQYF.

The rearrangement uses TRBV5-8 and TRBJ1-5; TRBD1 aligns across 8 bases. Germline V gene lookup returns CDR1 SGHTS and CDR2 YDEGEE. The CDR3 has 16 amino acids. V lost 3 bases and J lost 2; bases outside the gene matches: 7. The CDR3 is CASSSDRGWGNQPQHF. The CDR3 bases are TGTGCCAGCAGCTCTGACAGGGGCTGGGGCAATCAGCCCCAGCATTTT. The whole variable domain, remainder taken from reference TRBV5-8 and TRBJ1-5, is EAGVTQSPTHLIKTRGQQATLRCSPISGHTSVYWYQQALGLGLQFLLWYDEGEERNRGNFPPRFSGRQFPNYSSELNVNALELEDSALYLCASSSDRGWGNQPQHFGDGTRLSIL.

The rearrangement links TRBV7-2 to TRBJ2-7; D gene ambiguous. V was clipped by 5 bases and J by 2 bases, with 4 bases between them. Germline CDR1 is SGHTA and CDR2 is FQGNSA. CDR3 length: 11 residues. CDR3 sequence (DNA): TGTGCCAGCAGCCCAGCCTACGAGCAGTACTTC. This translates into CASSPAYEQYF.

This chain uses TRBV11-2 with TRBJ2-7; TRBD1 matches 10 bases. The CDR3 is made up of 15 amino acids. Per germline, CDR1 SGHAT and CDR2 FQNNGV. J lost 2 bases, V lost 5 bases, and 6 bases had no gene match. For the CDR3, the DNA is TGTGCCAGCAGCCTTGGGACAGGGGATCCCTACGAGCAGTACTTC. Translation gives CASSLGTGDPYEQYF.

By sample fraction, this clone is medium-sized. V gene TRBV4-1 combines with J gene TRBJ1-5, with TRBD1 matching over 10 bases. Unmatched junction bases numbered 6, after V lost 1 base and J lost 6 bases. Germline assignment: CDR1 MGHRA and CDR2 YSYEKL. The CDR3 extends over 16 amino acids. This CDR3 reads CASSQAGTGVAQPQHF. The CDR3 DNA is TGCGCCAGCAGCCAAGCCGGGACAGGGGTGGCTCAGCCCCAGCATTTT.

The chain joins TRBV5-8 to TRBJ1-1; D perhaps matches TRBD1 (6 bases). This CDR3 is built from 14 residues. The ends were cut back, 7 bases at V and 6 bases at J, with 19 bases in the middle. From germline, CDR1 is SGHTS and CDR2 YDEGEE. CDR3 in DNA: TGTGCCAGCCGAGTCCTGGGGGCGAGTGCTGAAGCTTTCTTT. Amino acid sequence: CASRVLGASAEAFF.

This sequence joins TRBV3-1 (or the pseudogene TRBV3-2) and TRBJ2-2; 7 bases agree with TRBD2. Germline CDR1 and CDR2: LGHDT and YNNKEL (reference sequence). The V and J ends lost 1 base and 7 bases, in that order; junction bases with no gene match: 6. CDR3 length: 15 residues. CDR3 sequence (DNA): TGTGCCAGCAGCCAAGTGGCGGGAGCGGACGGGGAGCTGTTTTTT. It is translated as CASSQVAGADGELFF.